The 21 T cell receptor beta chains below all came from one sample that was sequenced in a study of T cells in Graves' hyperthyroidism and ophthalmopathy. Authors of the study amplified TCR beta CDR3 regions from RNA transcripts. With the HTBI primer set, the TCR CDR3 went through a first round of RT-PCR. MiXCR was run by TCRdb on the multiplex PCR reads, yielding one entry per CDR3 protein. The sample includes approximately 690,000 distinct CDR3 sequences, under 25% of them seen just once. Sequenced: blood. All receptors come from a man aged 30-40 years with Graves' ophthalmopathy.

The chain combines TRBV11-2 with TRBJ2-4; D is perhaps TRBD2 (6 bases). From germline, CDR1 is SGHAT and CDR2 FQNNGV. The germline V and J ends were trimmed by 2 bases and 6 bases, with 14 bases remaining between them. The length of the CDR3 is 15 residues. The CDR3 bases are TGTGCCAGCAGCTTAAGTACCGGGGGATCAAACATTCAGTACTTC. It is translated as CASSLSTGGSNIQYF.

This clonotype was recorded once. The rearrangement uses TRBV28 and TRBJ2-7, with a possible D match to TRBD2 (7 bases). The CDR3 length is 15 residues. Looked up from germline, CDR1 is MDHEN and CDR2 is SYDVKM. V lost 11 bases to trimming and J lost 3 bases, with 23 bases between them. CDR3 amino acids: CAGTLSGGQVYEQYF. CDR3 DNA sequence: TGTGCCGGCACGTTGTCGGGGGGCCAGGTCTACGAGCAGTACTTC.

The chain links TRBV20-1 to TRBJ2-3, with 10 bases that match TRBD2. Germline V gene lookup returns CDR1 DFQATT and CDR2 SNEGSKA (reference sequence). With V trimmed by 5 bases and J by 10 bases, 12 bases remained unmatched. This CDR3 comprises 14 residues. CDR3 in amino acids: CSAGLAGVVGPQYF. The CDR3 region has the DNA TGCAGTGCTGGGCTAGCGGGAGTCGTTGGCCCGCAGTATTTT.

This clonotype was found a few times. The gene calls are TRBV14 and TRBJ2-3; TRBD2 agrees at 9 bases. V was clipped by 3 bases and J by 4 bases; unmatched bases: 8. Germline assignment: CDR1 SGHDN and CDR2 FVKESK. This CDR3 comprises 16 residues. CDR3 in DNA: TGTGCCAGCAGCCACCCCCGGGCGGGAGGGCCAGATACGCAGTATTTT. The encoded protein is CASSHPRAGGPDTQYF. The full variable domain, in which reference TRBV14 and TRBJ2-3 provide the parts outside the CDR3, is EAGVTQFPSHSVIEKGQTVTLRCDPISGHDNLYWYRRVMGKEIKFLLHFVKESKQDESGMPNNRFLAERTGGTYSTLKVQPAELEDSGVYFCASSHPRAGGPDTQYFGPGTRLTVL.

The chain combines TRBV28 with TRBJ2-3; TRBD1 agrees at 8 bases. CDR3 length: 15 residues. Germline trimming cut 6 bases from V and 2 bases from J; bases unmatched to any gene: 7. The germline V gene encodes CDR1 MDHEN and CDR2 SYDVKM. The CDR3 reads CASRRQGRLTDTQYF. CDR3 DNA sequence: TGTGCCAGCAGACGACAGGGGAGACTCACAGATACGCAGTATTTT.

This clonotype was recorded only once. A much more abundant neighbour one base away suggests this may be a read error. V gene TRBV12-3 or TRBV12-4 combines with J gene TRBJ1-2, with a weak D call TRBD1 (5 bases). The CDR3 has 14 amino acids. The CDR3 is CASSLGEALYGHTF. CDR3 bases: TGTGCCAGCAGTTTGGGGGAGGCCCTCTATGGCCACACCTTC.

There are many counts of this clonotype. The chain has TRBV28 and TRBJ1-2; D is perhaps TRBD1 (5 bases). The CDR3 is made up of 15 amino acids. V was trimmed by 4 bases and J by 0 bases, leaving 12 bases between them. Germline lookup yields CDR1 MDHEN and CDR2 SYDVKM. CDR3 nucleotide sequence: TGTGCCAGCAGTTCCCCGGGACCAGCTAACTATGGCTACACCTTC. The encoded protein is CASSSPGPANYGYTF.

The chain couples TRBV6-1 to TRBJ2-7, with D possibly TRBD2 on 6 matching bases. The V gene lost 7 bases and the J gene lost 3 bases, with 16 bases spanning the gap. Germline lookup yields CDR1 MNHNS and CDR2 SASEGT. The CDR3 contains 14 residues. As DNA, the CDR3 is TGTGCCAGCACCCCCCGGGAGAAAGTCTACGAGCAGTACTTC. It encodes CASTPREKVYEQYF.

The rearrangement joins TRBV20-1 to TRBJ2-1, with D maybe TRBD2 (6 bases). V lost 1 base to trimming and J lost 6 bases, with 19 bases between them. The CDR3 consists of 16 residues. Germline V gene data show CDR1 as DFQATT and CDR2 as SNEGSKA (reference sequence). CDR3 amino acids: CSARAGLGDWVNEQFF. CDR3 sequence (DNA): TGCAGTGCTAGAGCAGGGTTGGGGGACTGGGTCAATGAGCAGTTCTTC.

The V gene is TRBV5-6, the J gene TRBJ2-5; 13 nucleotides match TRBD2. This CDR3 is 16 amino acids long. Germline-derived CDR1 and CDR2 are SGHDT and YYEEEE. V dropped 3 bases and J dropped 4; count of bases not matched to a gene: 6. In nucleotides, the CDR3 is TGTGCCAGCAGCTCCGGAGGACTAGCGGGAGTAGAGACCCAGTACTTC. It is translated as CASSSGGLAGVETQYF.

The table lists this clonotype with a few counts. The chain joins TRBV7-9 to TRBJ2-7; D possibly corresponds to TRBD1 (6 bases). Per germline, CDR1 SEHNR and CDR2 FQNEAQ (reference sequence). The V and J ends lost 11 bases and 5 bases respectively, with 16 bases between them. This CDR3 has 12 amino acids. The DNA of the CDR3 is TGTGCCGGTCAAACAGGGAAGAACGAGCAGTACTTC. It specifies CAGQTGKNEQYF.

This clonotype was observed at least ten times. This sequence joins TRBV2 and TRBJ2-2, with TRBD2 as a possible D gene (5 bases). V was shortened by 8 bases and J by 4 bases, with 11 bases between the two germline ends. Germline loops: CDR1 SNHLY, CDR2 FYNNEI. This CDR3 contains 13 residues. The CDR3: CASEGVGTGELFF. CDR3 sequence (DNA): TGTGCCAGCGAGGGAGTAGGCACCGGGGAGCTGTTTTTT.

The chain carries TRBV6-2 or TRBV6-3 and TRBJ2-3, with D possibly matching TRBD1 (6 bases). In germline, CDR1 is MNHEY, CDR2 SVGEGT. Trimming removed 7 bases at V and 0 bases at J, with 11 bases between. The CDR3 runs to 14 residues. For the CDR3, the DNA is TGTGCCAGCACTGGACAGATTAGCACAGATACGCAGTATTTT. This sequence encodes CASTGQISTDTQYF.

The table lists this clonotype with many counts. The rearrangement joins TRBV11-2 to TRBJ2-1, with unresolved D. From germline, CDR1 is SGHAT and CDR2 FQNNGV. Trimming left V 6 bases short and J 6 bases short, with 6 bases between. The CDR3 totals 11 residues. CDR3 in amino acids: CASSFGNEQFF. CDR3 DNA: TGTGCCAGCAGTTTCGGCAATGAGCAGTTCTTC. Looking up the rest from reference TRBV11-2 and TRBJ2-1 gives the full variable domain: EAGVAQSPRYKIIEKRQSVAFWCNPISGHATLYWYQQILGQGPKLLIQFQNNGVVDDSQLPKDRFSAERLKGVDSTLKIQPAKLEDSAVYLCASSFGNEQFFGPGTRLTVL.

The genes are TRBV3-1 and TRBJ2-2; the match to TRBD2 covers 13 bases. Trimming removed 4 bases from V and 7 bases from J; junction bases left unmatched: 12. Germline CDR1 reads LGHDT; CDR2 reads YNNKEL (reference sequence). The CDR3 length is 18 residues. The CDR3 nucleotides are TGTGCCAGCAGCCGAGGCCGAGGACTAGCGGGAGTGGGCGGGGAGCTGTTTTTT. Amino acids: CASSRGRGLAGVGGELFF.

This clonotype showed up many times. The chain couples TRBV30 to TRBJ2-7, with a tentative D call TRBD1 (6 bases). The CDR3 extends over 13 amino acids. The V gene's germline CDR1 is GTSNPN and CDR2 SVGIG (reference sequence). With 3 bases removed from V and 2 bases from J, the gap between germline ends came to 11 bases. CDR3 bases: TGTGCCTGGAGGGGGACATCAGCCTACGAGCAGTACTTC. This encodes CAWRGTSAYEQYF. Filled out from reference TRBV30 and TRBJ2-7, the complete variable domain reads SQTIHQWPATLVQPVGSPLSLECTVEGTSNPNLYWYRQAAGRGLQLLFYSVGIGQISSEVPQNLSASRPQDRQFILSSKKLLLSDSGFYLCAWRGTSAYEQYFGPGTRLTVT.

Only a few counts were recorded for this clonotype. This chain joins TRBV6-2 or TRBV6-3 and TRBJ2-3, with a tentative D call TRBD1 (6 bases). The V and J ends lost 7 bases and 4 bases respectively, with 18 bases between them. From germline, CDR1 is MNHEY and CDR2 SVGEGT. The CDR3 consists of 15 residues. CDR3 sequence reads: CASTPGHEPPDTQYF. The CDR3, as DNA: TGTGCCAGCACGCCGGGACATGAACCTCCAGATACGCAGTATTTT.

This clonotype came up a few times. V and J are TRBV18 and TRBJ2-1, with 12 bases lining up with TRBD2. With V trimmed by 3 bases and J by 4 bases, 4 bases remained unmatched. The germline V gene has CDR1 KGHSH and CDR2 LQKENI. CDR3 length: 16 amino acids. Here the CDR3 reads CASSPSGTSGYNEQFF. As DNA, the CDR3 is TGTGCCAGCTCACCCTCCGGGACTAGCGGGTACAATGAGCAGTTCTTC.

The rearrangement uses TRBV29-1 and TRBJ2-7; TRBD1 matches 10 bases. CDR3 length equals 14 residues. V lost 5 bases to trimming and J lost 5 bases; unmatched junction nucleotides: 9. In germline, CDR1 is SQVTM, CDR2 ANQGSEA. The CDR3 is CSVSPRTGGNEQYF. The CDR3 coding sequence is TGCAGCGTTTCTCCTAGGACAGGGGGAAACGAGCAGTACTTC.

The rearrangement uses TRBV9 and TRBJ2-7, with 9 positions matching TRBD2. The germline CDR1 and CDR2 sequences are SGDLS and YYNGEE. The CDR3 loop spans 16 amino acids. Trimming at V came to 4 bases and at J to 6 bases, leaving 14 bases not matched to a gene. CDR3 DNA: TGTGCCAGCAGCCCCGACGACCTAGCGGGACCGGGCGAGCAGTACTTC. Translating gives CASSPDDLAGPGEQYF.

The chain combines TRBV27 with TRBJ2-7; D is possibly TRBD1 or TRBD2 (5 bases each). V was shortened by 5 bases and J by 6 bases, with 14 bases between the two germline ends. CDR1 is MNHEY, CDR2 SMNVEV, per germline (reference sequence). This CDR3 contains 13 residues. This CDR3 is CASSPWDRTEQYF. CDR3 bases: TGTGCCAGCAGTCCCTGGGACCGAACCGAGCAGTACTTC.